This T cell receptor (beta chain) was observed in a study of beta chain features in type 1 diabetes. The overall study: Healthy donors, compared against patients, showed similar age, gender and cell yields.

CDR3 length equals 11 residues. Germline V lookup: CDR1 MNHEY, CDR2 SVGAGI. Trimming stripped 6 bases from V and 2 bases from J, with 4 bases between. Study findings and constraints: Significant though moderate, a shortening of TCRB CDR3s appeared in all four CD4+ subsets of Type 1 diabetes patients.

Stem cell-like memory, regulatory, central memory and naive CD4+ cells were sorted via CD45RO/CCR7/CD25/CD127/CD95/CD27. Of note for this clone: The antigen remains unidentified. The same CDR3 also results from other DNA sequences found in this sample.

Expressed TCRB transcripts were sequenced because the isolated RNA had all been reverse transcribed beforehand. Profiled with immunoSEQ multiplex PCR; TCRdb holds only in-frame clones, not every one. Among about 740,000 clones listed, 13% were seen once. The TCR sequence derives from a man aged 18 to 35 with type 1 diabetes. Input material: naive CD4+ T cells from blood. The chain joins TRBV6-5 to TRBJ2-5, with D unresolved. The CDR3 loop reads CASRTQETQYF. DNA of the CDR3: TGTGCCAGCAGGACTCAAGAGACCCAGTACTTC.